The subject of this entry is one TCR beta chain. The target antigen is unknown. Sequencing used immunoSEQ version 4 in survey mode. The data were produced by immunoSEQ multiplex PCR, yet TCRdb's version contains in-frame clones alone and is incomplete. The top ten hold 0.86% of the sample, which has 30,000 to 35,000 clones, roughly 82% seen once. This specimen belongs to a study of persistence of HIV-infected CD4 T cells. Across the study: Donors were ART-treated; their CMV- and Gag-responding CD4+ T cells were isolated. Donors had been on suppressive ART for a median of approximately eight years.

Lysates of CMV-infected fibroblasts at around 9.8 ug/mL stimulated these cells. CD40L-negative CD69-negative CD45RO-high memory CD4+ T cells were sorted as populations depleted of antigen-responding cells. Donors were HIV-1-infected adults who began suppressive ART during chronic infection. Plasma HIV-1 RNA stayed below 50 copies/mL for at least 4 years. CDR3 size: 15 residues. The germline gives CDR1 MGHDK, CDR2 SYGVNS. Trimming cost V 0 bases and J 7 bases; bases outside gene matches: 9. This chain links TRBV25-1 with TRBJ2-7; the match to TRBD2 covers 7 bases. This specimen was CD4+ T cells sorted from PBMCs after 18-hour stimulation, taken from a patient who received antiretroviral therapy. The sequence was collected from an adult man with HIV who was CMV-seropositive. CDR3 coding DNA: TGTGCCAGCAGTGAATACGGTGCCTGGGAGGGGGAGCAGTACTTC. This translates into CASSEYGAWEGEQYF.